The 22 T cell receptor beta chains presented below share a single source sample, sequenced in a study of cytomegalovirus exposure and HLA in healthy donors. The protocol was immunoSEQ multiplex PCR, while the TCRdb copy is restricted to in-frame clones and leaves out a portion. The data hold around 130,000 clones, with 70% to 90% observed a single time. Sequencing input: PBMCs. Every receptor here comes from a woman aged 25 to 39 in good health and CMV-seronegative.

V is TRBV2 and J is TRBJ2-1; 8 bases are a match to TRBD1. The CDR3 runs 16 residues. The germline CDR1 and CDR2 sequences are SNHLY and FYNNEI. The trim removed 3 bases at V and 2 bases at J, leaving 6 bases unmatched. In DNA form, the CDR3 reads TGTGCCAGCAGTGATTGGCAGGGGGCGGCCTACAATGAGCAGTTCTTC. It yields the protein CASSDWQGAAYNEQFF.

This chain connects TRBV4-1 to TRBJ1-2, with 7 bases lining up with TRBD1. Unmatched junction bases numbered 18, after V lost 3 bases and J lost 8 bases. CDR1 is MGHRA and CDR2 is YSYEKL in the germline V gene. CDR3 length equals 17 residues. The CDR3 reads CASSQDMTGQVFVGYTF. The CDR3 coding sequence is TGCGCCAGCAGCCAGGATATGACAGGGCAAGTTTTTGTCGGCTACACCTTC.

The chain links TRBV4-1 to TRBJ2-7; 10 nucleotides match TRBD2. CDR1 and CDR2 (germline): MGHRA, YSYEKL. J lost 0 bases, V lost 4 bases, and 15 bases had no gene match. The CDR3 covers 19 residues. The CDR3 sequence is CASSPVGLAGARGSYEQYF. CDR3 bases: TGCGCCAGCAGCCCCGTTGGGCTAGCGGGGGCCAGGGGCTCCTACGAGCAGTACTTC.

The CDR3 reads CASSLASEAFF. DNA for the CDR3: TGTGCCAGCAGCTTGGCCTCTGAAGCTTTCTTT. This chain links TRBV5-6 with TRBJ1-1, with no clear D. V lost 0 bases and J lost 6, with 3 bases in between. The CDR3 is 11 amino acids. Per the germline V gene, CDR1 is SGHDT and CDR2 is YYEEEE.

V usage is TRBV6-1 and J usage is TRBJ1-1; weak D call: TRBD1 (5 bases). The CDR3 is made up of 10 amino acids. Looked up from germline, CDR1 is MNHNS and CDR2 is SASEGT. This CDR3 reads CAGEDTEAFF. The CDR3 DNA reads TGTGCAGGGGAGGACACTGAAGCTTTCTTT.

The rearrangement links TRBV9 to TRBJ1-2; D is possibly TRBD1 (5 bases). V dropped 3 bases and J dropped 4 bases, with 10 bases sitting between them. Germline CDR1 reads SGDLS; CDR2 reads YYNGEE. This CDR3 comprises 13 residues. CDR3 sequence: CASSGGRAYGYTF. The CDR3 DNA follows: TGTGCCAGCAGCGGGGGCAGGGCCTATGGCTACACCTTC.

The rearrangement links TRBV5-1 to TRBJ2-3, with 8 positions matching TRBD1. Trimming took 7 bases from V and 0 from J; bases not matched to a gene: 4. The germline V gene encodes CDR1 SGHRS and CDR2 YFSETQ. This CDR3 contains 14 residues. CDR3 residues: CASSTGDSTDTQYF. In DNA, the CDR3 is TGCGCCAGCTCGACAGGGGATAGCACAGATACGCAGTATTTT.

The V gene is TRBV6-5, the J gene TRBJ1-1; TRBD1 is a possible D gene (6 bases). This CDR3 has 13 amino acids. Trimming shortened V by 6 bases and J by 6 bases, and 14 bases separated the two germline ends. CDR1 and CDR2 (germline): MNHEY, SVGAGI. The CDR3: CASSQGQLSEAFF. The DNA of the CDR3 is TGTGCCAGCAGCCAGGGACAATTGTCTGAAGCTTTCTTT.

The chain recombines TRBV10-3 with TRBJ1-4, with D perhaps matching TRBD1 (6 bases). Trimming removed 2 bases at V and 6 bases at J, with 7 bases between. This CDR3 spans 13 amino acids. Germline V gene lookup returns CDR1 ENHRY and CDR2 SYGVKD. The CDR3 coding sequence is TGTGCCATCAGTGAGAGGGGGTATGAAAAACTGTTTTTT. It is translated as CAISERGYEKLFF.

The chain employs TRBV6-1 and TRBJ2-5; 9 positions match TRBD2. After removal of 7 bases from V and 5 bases from J, the junction contained 8 bases not matched to a gene. Germline V gene data show CDR1 as MNHNS and CDR2 as SASEGT. CDR3 length: 14 residues. In DNA form, the CDR3 reads TGTGCCAGCACCGGAGCGGGGGGCTGGGAGACCCAGTACTTC. It codes for CASTGAGGWETQYF.

V gene TRBV4-2 combines with J gene TRBJ2-1; D is possibly TRBD2 (6 bases). V was cut by 0 bases and J by 4 bases, with 10 bases left in between. The CDR3 runs 15 residues. The V gene's germline CDR1 is LGHNA and CDR2 YNFKEQ. The CDR3 sequence: CASSQERLDYNEQFF. The CDR3 region has the DNA TGTGCCAGCAGCCAAGAAAGACTAGATTACAATGAGCAGTTCTTC.

This sequence joins TRBV27 and TRBJ2-2; possible D gene TRBD1, 6 bases. CDR3 size: 17 residues. Per the germline V gene, CDR1 is MNHEY and CDR2 is SMNVEV (reference sequence). Deletions cut 9 bases from V and 5 bases from J, with 25 bases between. For the CDR3, the DNA is TGTGCCAGTACAGGGTTACAGACTGCATACTCAACCGGGGAGCTGTTTTTT. Translating it yields CASTGLQTAYSTGELFF.

The gene calls are TRBV30 and TRBJ2-3; 11 bases agree with TRBD1. The CDR3 is 14 residues long. CDR1 and CDR2 (germline): GTSNPN, SVGIG (reference sequence). The ends lost 5 bases at V and 4 bases at J; junction bases unmatched: 5. The CDR3 DNA reads TGTGCCTGGGGACAGGGGGCGAACCCAGATACGCAGTATTTT. The encoded protein is CAWGQGANPDTQYF.

The chain joins TRBV6-5 to TRBJ1-6; TRBD1 might be the D (6 bases). V was shortened by 1 base and J by 7 bases, with 14 bases between the two germline ends. CDR3 length equals 16 residues. The germline CDR1 and CDR2 sequences are MNHEY and SVGAGI. In nucleotides, the CDR3 is TGTGCCAGCAGTTACTTGCAGGGGATAGGAAATTCACCCCTCCACTTT. Encoded protein: CASSYLQGIGNSPLHF.

This clone has at least ten counts. The chain employs TRBV2 and TRBJ1-6, with 8 positions matching TRBD1. Trimming removed 6 bases from V and 8 bases from J; junction bases left unmatched: 12. Germline V gene sequence: CDR1 SNHLY, CDR2 FYNNEI. CDR3 size: 16 residues. The CDR3 region is CASRGDRGVLDSPLHF. Written as DNA, the CDR3 is TGTGCCAGCAGGGGTGACAGGGGAGTATTAGATTCACCCCTCCACTTT.

V is TRBV7-8 and J is TRBJ2-7, with TRBD2 as a possible D gene (6 bases). There are 13 residues in the CDR3. The V and J ends lost 4 bases and 2 bases respectively, with 9 bases between them. CDR1 is SGHVS, CDR2 FQNEAQ, per germline. The DNA of the CDR3 is TGTGCCAGCAGCTCCCGGACTACCTACGAGCAGTACTTC. Its translation is CASSSRTTYEQYF.

This chain connects TRBV10-3 to TRBJ1-1; D is ambiguous. The CDR3 has 13 amino acids. Germline assignment: CDR1 ENHRY and CDR2 SYGVKD. The ends were cut back, 6 bases at V and 3 bases at J, with 11 bases in the middle. CDR3 DNA: TGTGCCATCAGCAAAAGGGAGGACACTGAAGCTTTCTTT. Its translation is CAISKREDTEAFF.

The V and J genes are TRBV4-1 and TRBJ2-1; 8 bases agree with TRBD2. With 0 bases clipped from V and 9 bases from J, the junction kept 7 bases outside the gene matches. Germline lookup yields CDR1 MGHRA and CDR2 YSYEKL. The CDR3 has 15 residues. CDR3 nucleotides: TGCGCCAGCAGCCAAGATTACGGGGGGGTGACTGAGCAGTTCTTC. This translates into CASSQDYGGVTEQFF.

The chain links TRBV5-1 to TRBJ2-2; D uncertain. The CDR3 consists of 15 residues. CDR1 is SGHRS, CDR2 YFSETQ, per germline. Trimming left V 0 bases short and J 1 base short, with 7 bases between. CDR3 loop: CASSLAPLNTGELFF. Written as DNA, the CDR3 is TGCGCCAGCAGCTTGGCTCCTCTGAACACCGGGGAGCTGTTTTTT.

Only a few counts were recorded for this clone. The V gene is TRBV21-1, the J gene TRBJ1-5; TRBD1 reflects the table's D call only, with no check against the DNA. TRBV21-1 is termed a pseudogene. CDR3 length: 15 residues. Here the CDR3 reads CASSKEAGGNQPQHF. In DNA, the CDR3 is TGTGCCAGCAGCAAAGAGGCAGGGGGCAATCAGCCCCAGCATTTT.

The chain has TRBV9 and TRBJ2-2, with 10 nucleotides matching TRBD2. The V segment lost 3 bases and the J segment 1 base; nucleotides outside the gene matches: 3. From germline, CDR1 is SGDLS and CDR2 YYNGEE. The CDR3 is 16 amino acids. CDR3 in DNA: TGTGCCAGCAGCGACGGACTAGCGGTGAACACCGGGGAGCTGTTTTTT. Translation: CASSDGLAVNTGELFF.

The genes are TRBV9 and TRBJ2-3; 11 bases map to TRBD2. The CDR3 contains 16 residues. Germline V gene sequence: CDR1 SGDLS, CDR2 YYNGEE. The J segment lost 6 bases and the V segment lost 4 bases, leaving 10 bases of the junction unmatched. As DNA, the CDR3 is TGTGCCAGCAGCCCTTGGGGTAGCGGGGGGGCTGATACGCAGTATTTT. Amino acids: CASSPWGSGGADTQYF.